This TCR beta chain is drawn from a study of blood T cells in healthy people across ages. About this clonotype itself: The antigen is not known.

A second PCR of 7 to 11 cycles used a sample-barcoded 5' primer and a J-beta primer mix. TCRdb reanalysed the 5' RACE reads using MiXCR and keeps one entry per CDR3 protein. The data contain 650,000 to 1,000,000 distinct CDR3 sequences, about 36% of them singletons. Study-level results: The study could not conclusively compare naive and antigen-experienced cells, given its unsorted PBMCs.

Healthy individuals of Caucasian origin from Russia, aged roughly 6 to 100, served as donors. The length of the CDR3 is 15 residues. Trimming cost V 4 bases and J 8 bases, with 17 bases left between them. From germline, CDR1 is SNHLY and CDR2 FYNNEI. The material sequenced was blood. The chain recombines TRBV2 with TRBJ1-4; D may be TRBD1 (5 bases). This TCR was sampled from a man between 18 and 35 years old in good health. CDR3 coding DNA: TGTGCCAGCAGTGCCGGGGGTGGGCTTGGAGAAAAACTGTTTTTT. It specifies CASSAGGGLGEKLFF.